This T cell receptor (beta chain) emerged from a study of beta chain features in type 1 diabetes. The study reverse transcribed the entire isolated RNA, so it sequenced expressed TCRB transcripts. This table comes from immunoSEQ multiplex PCR, and its TCRdb copy is limited to in-frame clones, with some not included. This table holds about 710,000 clones, 11% to 15% found once. This clone was found a few times. What it binds is unknown. Trimming stripped 2 bases from V and 1 base from J, with 10 bases between. CDR1 and CDR2 (germline): KGHSH, LQKENI. The CDR3 contains 15 residues. Findings of the study overall: Type 1 diabetes patients showed a moderate but significant shortening of TCRB CDR3s in all four CD4+ subsets.

This rearrangement joins TRBV18 to TRBJ2-3; D ambiguous. The sequencing sample was made of naive CD4+ T cells from blood. The TCR originated in a man in his late teens or twenties with type 1 diabetes. The CDR3 bases are TGTGCCAGCTCACCATCTCCCTCCCGCACAGATACGCAGTATTTT. The encoded protein is CASSPSPSRTDTQYF. The variable domain in full, completed from reference TRBV18 and TRBJ2-3, reads NAGVMQNPRHLVRRRGQEARLRCSPMKGHSHVYWYRQLPEEGLKFMVYLQKENIIDESGMPKERFSAEFPKEGPSILRIQQVVRGDSAAYFCASSPSPSRTDTQYFGPGTRLTVL.